The 16 T cell receptor beta chains reported below all come from one sample, sequenced in a study of T cells after yellow fever vaccination. Each CDR3 protein is one row after TCRdb ran MiXCR on the 5' RACE reads. The table lists hundreds of thousands of distinct CDR3 sequences, approximately 13% of them singletons. Sequenced here: PBMCs, sampled on the day of the yellow fever booster vaccination. Receptors were obtained from a young man who received the YFV17D yellow fever vaccine.

Only a few counts were recorded for this clonotype. The genes are TRBV10-3 and TRBJ2-3, with no clear D. The CDR3 has 17 amino acids. V dropped 6 bases and J dropped 2 bases, with 21 bases sitting between them. In germline, CDR1 is ENHRY, CDR2 SYGVKD. CDR3 residues: CAIRNVQGRKDTDTQYF. The CDR3 bases are TGTGCCATCAGGAACGTACAAGGACGAAAGGACACAGATACGCAGTATTTT.

There are many counts of this clonotype. V usage is TRBV20-1 and J usage is TRBJ1-6, with D tentatively TRBD1 (6 bases). Germline V CDR1 and CDR2: DFQATT, SNEGSKA (reference sequence). Trimming cost V 2 bases and J 5 bases, with 10 bases left between them. The CDR3 has 14 amino acids. The CDR3 protein is CSARRGADNSPLHF. In DNA form, the CDR3 reads TGCAGTGCTAGAAGGGGGGCCGATAATTCACCCCTCCACTTT.

This clonotype was detected only a few times. The CDR3 reads CASSLDRGGGTQYF. CDR3 bases: TGTGCCAGCAGCCTGGACAGGGGAGGTGGGACCCAGTACTTC. The gene calls are TRBV28 and TRBJ2-5; 9 positions match TRBD1. The CDR3 contains 14 residues. The J segment lost 7 bases and the V segment lost 6 bases, leaving 9 bases of the junction unmatched. Germline V gene lookup returns CDR1 MDHEN and CDR2 SYDVKM.

The chain combines TRBV7-3 with TRBJ2-1, with D perhaps TRBD2 (6 bases). The CDR3 has 20 amino acids. V lost 2 bases to trimming and J lost 5 bases, with 28 bases between them. Germline V gene data show CDR1 as SGHTA and CDR2 as FQGTGA. The chain's CDR3 is CASSLLVGGRTGELDNEQFF. DNA for the CDR3: TGTGCCAGCAGCTTATTAGTTGGGGGGAGGACGGGGGAGTTGGACAATGAGCAGTTCTTC.

The rearrangement links TRBV7-9 to TRBJ2-7, with unresolved D. The germline V and J ends were trimmed by 4 bases and 3 bases, with 19 bases remaining between them. The CDR3 is 16 amino acids. Germline CDR1 and CDR2: SEHNR and FQNEAQ (reference sequence). CDR3 protein: CASSSSNLGPIYEQYF. The CDR3 bases are TGTGCCAGCAGCTCCTCTAATCTTGGGCCAATCTACGAGCAGTACTTC.

This clonotype was seen a few times. The chain uses TRBV30 and TRBJ2-7; maybe TRBD1 (6 bases). Germline V gene data show CDR1 as GTSNPN and CDR2 as SVGIG (reference sequence). V gave up 0 bases and J gave up 7 bases, with 25 bases separating them. CDR3 length equals 17 residues. This CDR3 is CAWSVRPSGTSPKEQYF. For the CDR3, the DNA is TGTGCCTGGAGTGTACGGCCCTCCGGGACAAGTCCGAAAGAGCAGTACTTC.

The CDR3 here is CATSRDGGAYEQFF. As DNA, the CDR3 is TGTGCCACCAGCAGAGATGGGGGGGCATATGAGCAGTTCTTC. The chain links TRBV15 to TRBJ2-1, with TRBD2 as a possible D gene (7 bases). The CDR3 has 14 amino acids. Trimming removed 0 bases at V and 8 bases at J, with 11 bases between. CDR1 LNHNV and CDR2 YYDKDF come from the germline V gene (reference sequence).

The gene calls are TRBV29-1 and TRBJ2-3; no firm D call. Germline V CDR1 and CDR2: SQVTM, ANQGSEA. Deletions cut 7 bases from V and 3 bases from J, with 14 bases between. CDR3 length: 13 amino acids. CDR3 in amino acids: CSAASWGTDTQYF. In DNA, the CDR3 is TGCAGCGCCGCCTCGTGGGGTACAGATACGCAGTATTTT.

This clonotype turned up a few times. This rearrangement joins TRBV24-1 to TRBJ2-7; D not certain. Germline lookup yields CDR1 KGHDR and CDR2 SFDVKD. This CDR3 spans 11 amino acids. Trimming took off 1 base at V and 5 bases at J, with 2 bases between the two ends. CDR3 coding DNA: TGTGCCACCAGTGATTTCAACGAGCAGTACTTC. It yields the protein CATSDFNEQYF.

The CDR3 region has the DNA TGTGCCAGCAGCGTAGATCTAGGTGTAGGAGATACGCAGTATTTT. Translating gives CASSVDLGVGDTQYF. This sequence joins TRBV9 and TRBJ2-3; D gene uncertain. Germline CDR1 and CDR2: SGDLS and YYNGEE. This CDR3 is 15 amino acids long. V was pared by 0 bases and J by 5 bases, with 13 bases between.

This clonotype appeared a few times. The V gene is TRBV7-2, the J gene TRBJ2-7, with 11 bases matching TRBD2. CDR1 is SGHTA and CDR2 is FQGNSA in the germline V gene. Germline trimming cut 1 base from V and 2 bases from J; bases unmatched to any gene: 1. This CDR3 has 15 residues. The CDR3 bases are TGTGCCAGCAGCTTAGTAGCGGGAGGGCCCTACGAGCAGTACTTC. This translates into CASSLVAGGPYEQYF.

This clonotype has a handful of counts. V and J are TRBV20-1 and TRBJ2-1; 14 bases map to TRBD2. The germline CDR1 and CDR2 sequences are DFQATT and SNEGSKA (reference sequence). The CDR3 contains 14 residues. V shed 4 bases and J 8 bases; nucleotides not matched to a gene: 4. CDR3 region: CSATGTSGSHEQFF. Written as DNA, the CDR3 is TGCAGTGCTACTGGGACTAGCGGGAGCCATGAGCAGTTCTTC.

Regarding this clonotype: This clone may be a read error of a much larger clone one base away. This chain's CDR3 is CASSLVDSQETQYF. CDR3 DNA: TGTGCCAGCAGCTTAGTGGACAGCCAAGAGACCCAGTACTTC. The V call is TRBV11-2, the J call TRBJ2-5; D possibly corresponds to TRBD1 (6 bases). Trimming pared 1 base from V and 1 base from J, leaving 7 bases between. Per germline, CDR1 SGHAT and CDR2 FQNNGV. The CDR3 loop spans 14 amino acids.

This clonotype was detected only a few times. The CDR3: CASSSGGNRGTDTQYF. Here the CDR3 DNA reads TGTGCCAGCAGTTCAGGGGGCAACAGGGGCACAGATACGCAGTATTTT. The rearrangement links TRBV12-3 or TRBV12-4 to TRBJ2-3; 8 bases are shared with TRBD1. The length of the CDR3 is 16 residues. V gave up 4 bases and J gave up 1 base; unmatched junction bases: 7.

CDR3: CASSPPGQGMLNTEAFF. The DNA of the CDR3 is TGTGCCAGCAGCCCCCCAGGGCAGGGTATGCTGAACACTGAAGCTTTCTTT. V usage is TRBV7-9 and J usage is TRBJ1-1, with D perhaps matching TRBD1 (5 bases). This CDR3 region has 17 residues. Trimming removed 5 bases from V and 0 bases from J, with 19 bases in between. The germline gives CDR1 SEHNR, CDR2 FQNEAQ (reference sequence).

Only a few counts were recorded for this clonotype. J is TRBJ1-2 and V is TRBV12-3 or TRBV12-4, with 8 bases fitting TRBD1. The junction had 7 bases not matched to a gene; V was cut back by 6 bases and J by 4 bases. CDR3 length equals 14 residues. Here the CDR3 reads CASRSGTGLYGYTF. CDR3 bases: TGTGCCAGCAGATCCGGGACAGGACTCTATGGCTACACCTTC.